These 9 T cell receptor beta chains were sequenced from one sample in a study of blood T cell repertoires in COVID-19. TCRdb's table, derived via immunoSEQ multiplex PCR, lists solely in-frame clones and lacks some. The data contain 240,000 or so clones, around 90% of them singletons. The sample comprised peripheral blood. These receptors originate from a woman aged 25 to 39 with acute or convalescent COVID-19.

The genes are TRBV25-1 and TRBJ1-2; a possible D gene is TRBD1 (5 bases). Trimming removed 2 bases at V and 5 bases at J, with 12 bases between. The CDR3 spans 14 residues. CDR1 and CDR2 from the germline V gene are MGHDK and SYGVNS. CDR3 loop: CASSEVFPGYGYTF. The CDR3 nucleotides are TGTGCCAGCAGTGAAGTCTTCCCAGGGTATGGCTACACCTTC.

The chain carries TRBV7-2 and TRBJ1-6; D may be TRBD1 (6 bases). Trimming shortened V by 6 bases and J by 9 bases, and 18 bases separated the two germline ends. Looked up from germline, CDR1 is SGHTA and CDR2 is FQGNSA. This CDR3 region has 15 residues. The CDR3 sequence is CASRSKTGKGSPLHF. Written as DNA, the CDR3 is TGTGCCAGCAGATCTAAAACAGGGAAGGGTTCACCCCTCCACTTT. The full variable domain, its missing parts supplied by reference TRBV7-2 and TRBJ1-6, is GAGVSQSPSNKVTEKGKDVELRCDPISGHTALYWYRQSLGQGLEFLIYFQGNSAPDKSGLPSDRFSAERTGGSVSTLTIQRTQQEDSAVYLCASRSKTGKGSPLHFGNGTRLTVT.

There are a few counts of this clone. The chain recombines TRBV19 with TRBJ1-5; D may be TRBD1 (5 bases). CDR1 and CDR2 (germline): LNHDA, SQIVND (reference sequence). The CDR3 sequence is 15 residues long. The V end lost 1 base, the J end lost 4 bases, and 11 bases lay between the germline ends. The CDR3 DNA reads TGTGCCAGTAGTATAGGGTCCAGGGAAAATCAGCCCCAGCATTTT. Encoded protein: CASSIGSRENQPQHF.

V usage is TRBV5-6 and J usage is TRBJ1-5; TRBD1 agrees at 7 bases. After removal of 2 bases from V and 2 bases from J, the junction contained 4 bases not matched to a gene. Germline-derived CDR1 and CDR2 are SGHDT and YYEEEE. This CDR3 is 15 amino acids long. The CDR3 protein is CASSFRGIGNQPQHF. The CDR3 DNA sequence: TGTGCCAGCAGCTTCAGGGGGATCGGCAATCAGCCCCAGCATTTT. The full variable domain, completed using reference TRBV5-6 and TRBJ1-5, is DAGVTQSPTHLIKTRGQQVTLRCSPKSGHDTVSWYQQALGQGPQFIFQYYEEEERQRGNFPDRFSGHQFPNYSSELNVNALLLGDSALYLCASSFRGIGNQPQHFGDGTRLSIL.

The J gene is TRBJ2-1, the V gene TRBV5-3; 12 bases line up with TRBD2. TRBV5-3 is an ORF for which the function is uncertain. The J segment lost 6 bases and the V segment lost 3 bases, leaving 10 bases of the junction unmatched. The CDR3 runs to 17 residues. The CDR3 loop reads CARSWMTSGSSGNEQFF. The CDR3 nucleotides read TGTGCCAGAAGCTGGATGACTAGCGGGAGTTCCGGCAATGAGCAGTTCTTC.

This chain joins TRBV21-1 and TRBJ1-5; TRBD1 was called by the table and not checked on the DNA. TRBV21-1 has pseudogene status. The CDR3 has 16 residues. The CDR3 DNA is TGTGCCAGCACCACAACGGACATCCATAGCAATCAGCCCCAGCATTTT. Translating it yields CASTTTDIHSNQPQHF.

The gene calls are TRBV4-1 and TRBJ1-1, with D maybe TRBD1 (6 bases). V lost 4 bases and J 3 bases, leaving 15 bases between the germline ends. The CDR3 spans 15 residues. The germline V gene has CDR1 MGHRA and CDR2 YSYEKL. The CDR3 DNA reads as TGCGCCAGCAGCCCGGAGACAGGATCGTACACTGAAGCTTTCTTT. Residues: CASSPETGSYTEAFF.

The gene calls are TRBV5-1 and TRBJ2-2, with 12 bases that match TRBD2. The CDR3 consists of 18 residues. The V and J ends lost 1 base and 4 bases, in that order; junction bases with no gene match: 8. Germline-derived CDR1 and CDR2 are SGHRS and YFSETQ. In DNA form, the CDR3 reads TGCGCCAGCAGCTTGTACCGACTAGCGGGAGCAATCACCGGGGAGCTGTTTTTT. It translates to CASSLYRLAGAITGELFF.

CDR3 nucleotide sequence: TGCGCCAGCAGCCACCTATACAATGAGCAGTTCTTC. As protein: CASSHLYNEQFF. This chain connects TRBV4-3 to TRBJ2-1; D ambiguous. Germline V gives CDR1 LGHNA, CDR2 YSLEER. V gave up 3 bases and J gave up 4 bases, with 4 bases separating them. This CDR3 has 12 residues.